This T cell receptor (beta chain) originates from a study of T cells in Graves' hyperthyroidism and ophthalmopathy. The CDR3 runs 15 residues. With 5 bases removed from V and 1 base from J, the gap between germline ends came to 11 bases. Looked up from germline, CDR1 is MDHEN and CDR2 is SYDVKM. This clonotype has a count of ten or more. TCR beta CDR3 regions were amplified from RNA transcripts. First-round RT-PCR of the TCR CDR3 relied on the HTBI primer set. In TCRdb, the multiplex PCR reads were re-called with MiXCR into one record per CDR3 protein. The data hold a few hundred thousand distinct CDR3 sequences, with about 15% observed a single time.

The gene calls are TRBV28 and TRBJ2-2; D ambiguous. The sample was blood. This TCR derives from a young woman with Graves' hyperthyroidism. The CDR3 nucleotides are TGTGCCAGCAGTCGACGAAGGGAGAACACCGGGGAGCTGTTTTTT. Protein product: CASSRRRENTGELFF.